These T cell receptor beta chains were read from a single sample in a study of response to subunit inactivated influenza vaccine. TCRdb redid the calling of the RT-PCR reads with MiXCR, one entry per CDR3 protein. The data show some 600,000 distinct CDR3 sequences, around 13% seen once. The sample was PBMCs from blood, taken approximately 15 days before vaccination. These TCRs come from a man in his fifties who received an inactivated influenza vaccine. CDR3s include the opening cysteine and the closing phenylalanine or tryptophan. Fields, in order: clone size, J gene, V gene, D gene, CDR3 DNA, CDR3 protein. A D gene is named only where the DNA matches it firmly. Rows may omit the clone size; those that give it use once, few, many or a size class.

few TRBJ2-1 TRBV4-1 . TGCGCCAGCAGCCAAGGGATCGGGGCCCCGGCCTACAATGAGCAGTTCTTC CASSQGIGAPAYNEQFF
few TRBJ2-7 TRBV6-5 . TGTGCCAGCAGTTACCCGACAGTGGGAGGCTACGAGCAGTACTTC CASSYPTVGGYEQYF
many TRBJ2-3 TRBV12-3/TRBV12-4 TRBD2 TGTGCCAGCAGTTTAGTTCTAGCGGGAGTGGATACGCAGTATTTT CASSLVLAGVDTQYF
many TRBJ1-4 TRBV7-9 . TGTGCCAGCGGCAGGGTCGAGGATGAAAAACTGTTTTTT CASGRVEDEKLFF
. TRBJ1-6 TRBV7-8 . TGTGCCAGCAGCATCGGTCCAGGATTCCCCTATAATTCACCCCTCCACTTT CASSIGPGFPYNSPLHF
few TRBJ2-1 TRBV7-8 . TGTGCCAGCAGCTTGTGGGAGGACAGCTCCTACAATGAGCAGTTCTTC CASSLWEDSSYNEQFF
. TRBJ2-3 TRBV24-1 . TGTGCCACCAGTGAGAACCGGGCCCCCACAGATACGCAGTATTTT CATSENRAPTDTQYF
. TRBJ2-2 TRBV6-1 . TGTGCCAGCAGCCACACTTCCCCCACCGGGGAGCTGTTTTTT CASSHTSPTGELFF
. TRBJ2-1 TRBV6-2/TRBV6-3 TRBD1 TGTGCCAGCAGTTATAAGGACAGGCCCCTTTACTTC CASSYKDRPLYF
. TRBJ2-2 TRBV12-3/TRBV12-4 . TGTGCCAGCAGTTCGGGACACGCGAACACCGGGGAGCTGTTTTTT CASSSGHANTGELFF
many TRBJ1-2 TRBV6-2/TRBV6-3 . TGTGCCAGCAGTCAGCAGGGGTTGTATGGCTACACCTTC CASSQQGLYGYTF
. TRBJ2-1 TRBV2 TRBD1 TGTGCCAGCAGGACGGGACAGGGGGCCACCAATGAGCAGTTCTTC CASRTGQGATNEQFF
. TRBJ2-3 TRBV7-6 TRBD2 TGTGCCAGCAGTGGACTAGCGGCAAGCACAGATACGCAGTATTTT CASSGLAASTDTQYF
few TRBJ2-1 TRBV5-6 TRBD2 TGTGCCAGCAGTTCCGGGGGGGCCTGGTACAATGAGCAGTTCTTC CASSSGGAWYNEQFF
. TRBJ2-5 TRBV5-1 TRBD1 TGCGCCAGCAGACTCGACAGGGGGGGGAAGACCCAGTACTTC CASRLDRGGKTQYF
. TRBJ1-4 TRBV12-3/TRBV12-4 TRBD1 TGTGCCAGCAGTATAGGACAGGGGGCGGGTGAAAAACTGTTTTTT CASSIGQGAGEKLFF
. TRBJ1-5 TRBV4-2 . TGTGCCAGCAGCCAAGATGGGGGAGCCGGGCAGCCCCAGCATTTT CASSQDGGAGQPQHF
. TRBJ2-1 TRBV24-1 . TGTGCCACCAGTGATTTTGGGCAGGGCTCCGATGAGCAGTTCTTC CATSDFGQGSDEQFF
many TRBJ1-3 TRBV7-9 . TGTGCCAGCAGCTTAGATGGGACGATCATTGGAAACACCATATATTTT CASSLDGTIIGNTIYF
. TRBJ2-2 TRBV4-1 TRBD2 TGCGCCAGCAGCCACATAGGCGGGGTCGGGACTAGCAACCGGGAGCTGTTTTTT CASSHIGGVGTSNRELFF
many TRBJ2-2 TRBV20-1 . TGCAGTGCTAGAGATAGGCTTTTCGCGAACACCGGGGAGCTGTTTTTT CSARDRLFANTGELFF
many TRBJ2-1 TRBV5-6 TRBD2 TGTGCCAGCAGCACAATGACTAGCGGGGTTGATGGGCAGTTCTTC CASSTMTSGVDGQFF
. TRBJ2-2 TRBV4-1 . TGCGCCAGCAGCCATCCTCAGGGGAACACCGGGGAGCTGTTTTTT CASSHPQGNTGELFF
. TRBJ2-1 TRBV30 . TGTGCCTGGAGTGTCAGCGCGTTCCAAAATGAGCAGTTCTTC CAWSVSAFQNEQFF
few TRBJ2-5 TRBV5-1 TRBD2 TGCGCCAGCAGCTTAGTTGTACTAGCGGGGGCCGGGGCCAAGGTGGCCCAGTACTTC CASSLVVLAGAGAKVAQYF